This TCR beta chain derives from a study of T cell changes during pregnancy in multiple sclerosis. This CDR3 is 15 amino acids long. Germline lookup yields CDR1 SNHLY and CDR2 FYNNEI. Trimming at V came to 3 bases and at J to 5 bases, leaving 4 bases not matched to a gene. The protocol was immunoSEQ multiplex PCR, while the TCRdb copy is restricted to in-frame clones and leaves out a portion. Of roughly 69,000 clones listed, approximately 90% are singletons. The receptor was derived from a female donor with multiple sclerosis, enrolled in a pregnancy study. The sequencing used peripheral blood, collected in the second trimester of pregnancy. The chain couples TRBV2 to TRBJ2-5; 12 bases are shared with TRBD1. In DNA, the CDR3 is TGTGCCAGCAGTGATTTGGGACAGGGGGCTGAGACCCAGTACTTC. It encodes CASSDLGQGAETQYF.